This TCR beta chain was identified in a study of control samples from healthy donors and cancer patients. Looked up from germline, CDR1 is KGHSH and CDR2 is LQKENI. The CDR3 is 12 residues long. The germline V and J ends were trimmed by 6 bases and 0 bases, with 4 bases remaining between them. A few counts support this clone. Sequencing was performed with immunoSEQ multiplex PCR; in TCRdb, only in-frame clones are kept and a portion is missing. The sample records more than 15,000 clones, roughly 80% being singletons. This rearrangement joins TRBV18 to TRBJ2-3; no clear D gene. This clonotype originated in a man older than 75 with head and neck cancer. What was sequenced was PBMCs. CDR3 nucleotides: TGTGCCAGCTCCCTTAGCACAGATACGCAGTATTTT. This codes for CASSLSTDTQYF.